Described below is a single TCR beta chain sequence and its context. Its antigen is not identified. Repertoires were generated with immunoSEQ multiplex PCR, while TCRdb's copy carries only in-frame clones and drops some. The data hold tens of thousands of clones, with roughly 90% observed a single time. Trimming took 6 bases from V and 1 from J; bases not matched to a gene: 8. Germline V gene sequence: CDR1 SGHRS, CDR2 YFSETQ. CDR3 length equals 15 residues. This sample is drawn from a study of OX40 agonist ivuxolimab in advanced cancers. The overall study: Eligibility admitted prior anti-PD-1, anti-PD-L1 or anti-CTLA-4 therapy; 40% to 50% had some. Study findings and constraints: The study observed clonal expansion of CD4+ and CD8+ blood T cells by week 6 at 0.1 to 3.0 mg/kg.

The material sequenced was CD4+ or CD8+ T cells sorted from blood, taken in a trial of the OX40 agonist ivuxolimab. The source of this sequence is an adult with an advanced solid tumor such as melanoma, head and neck, liver or kidney cancer. This chain connects TRBV5-1 to TRBJ1-2, with 8 bases aligning to TRBD1. The CDR3 DNA reads TGCGCCAGCACCCCCAGGGGGCCAGATAACTATGGCTACACCTTC. This translates into CASTPRGPDNYGYTF.